This T cell receptor (beta chain) was sequenced in a study of OX40 agonist ivuxolimab in advanced cancers. For the study in its entirety: Ivuxolimab, which targeted the costimulatory receptor OX40 (CD134), was an agonistic, fully human IgG2 monoclonal antibody. Intravenous ivuxolimab was administered to patients every 2 weeks at six dose levels: 0.01, 0.1, 0.3, 1.5, 3 and 10 mg/kg. Of the roughly 52 dose-escalation patients, hepatocellular carcinoma was present in 19, melanoma in approximately 15, renal cell carcinoma in 9 and head and neck cancer in 9. In the dose-escalation cohort, approximately 82% of patients were male, and the mean age was approximately 64 years, with a range of roughly 20 to 80. Patients were allowed to have had prior anti-PD-1, anti-PD-L1 or anti-CTLA-4 therapy, and 40% of the dose-escalation patients had been treated with checkpoint inhibitors. Three dose-escalation patients achieved partial responses, one with hepatocellular carcinoma and two with cutaneous melanoma. Peripheral TCRbeta sequencing was intended to test whether TCR sequence diversity was altered and clonal T-cell expansion was caused by ivuxolimab. The paper reports the monotherapy dose-escalation portion (N of about 56 patients) of the phase I ivuxolimab trial.

The germline V gene sets CDR1 to SGDLS and CDR2 to YYNGEE. Inclusive of the bounding cysteine and phenylalanine, the CDR3 is 16 residues long. CDR3 DNA is the only sequence kept; it has 48 bases, read in frame from the first base. V is pared back by 4 bases and J by 4 bases, with 20 bases lying between the germline termini. Genomic DNA was extracted from sorted cells for sequencing of the TCRbeta CDR3 region. The immunoSEQ Assay was used for sequencing of TCRbeta CDR3 regions. In its TCRdb copy, this immuneACCESS table keeps in-frame sequences only and misses some clones. Where compared with another copy, unresolved V genes explain less than half of these, and the others have no known cause. The table for this sample lists roughly 50,000 clones; about 82% of them were counted only once. Approximately 1% of the sample comes from the top ten. Paper-wide results and their limitations: On average, CD8+ T cells showed more expanded clones than CD4+ T cells after ivuxolimab. Low levels of normalized T-cell clonal expansion were also seen in some nonresponding patients. In the 0.1-3.0 mg/kg groups, partial responders were among the patients with the lowest normalized peripheral clonal expansion, particularly in CD8+ T cells. The antigen specificity of the clonally expanded peripheral T cells was not determined. At doses from 0.1 to 3.0 mg/kg, clonal expansion was seen in both CD4+ and CD8+ blood T cells between baseline and week 6.

Patients with autoimmune disease history or receiving systemic immunosuppression were excluded from the trial. Peripheral blood for TCR sequencing was collected from all dose cohorts at baseline, on cycle 4 day 1, and on cycle 7 day 1. The samples were drawn from a first-in-human, open-label, multicenter phase I dose-escalation trial of ivuxolimab. The trial enrolled adults with locally advanced or metastatic head and neck squamous cell, hepatocellular, melanoma or renal cell carcinoma. Before TCR sequencing, CD4+ T cells and CD8+ T cells were sorted from peripheral blood as separate populations. Turning to this clone: Which antigen it targets is not known. No much larger clone exists at a distance of one base, and base qualities are not known.

This clonotype was sampled from an adult with an advanced solid tumor such as melanoma, head and neck, liver or kidney cancer. The chain joins TRBV9 to TRBJ2-5, with the D call perhaps TRBD1 or TRBD2, each one matching 6 bases. Sample: CD4+ or CD8+ T cells sorted from blood, taken in a trial of the OX40 agonist ivuxolimab. The nucleotides read TGTGCCAGCAGCTCCGTGGAGGGGGGACCCCTAGAGACCCAGTACTTC. Its translation reads: CASSSVEGGPLETQYF.